This TCR beta chain is from a study of Graves' ophthalmopathy and Graves' hyperthyroidism. Overall study context: Being free of ophthalmopathy for 18 months of follow-up defined stable hyperthyroidism.

Points from the study as a whole: Ophthalmopathy progression was predicted by the model at 55% to 71% sensitivity and approximately 72% specificity.

From germline, CDR1 is SGHRS and CDR2 YFSETQ. The CDR3 loop spans 14 amino acids. RNA transcripts were the source from which TCR beta CDR3 regions were amplified. In the first round, RT-PCR was carried out with HTBI primers, and a multiplex PCR formed the second round. One entry per CDR3 protein, called by TCRdb with MiXCR from the multiplex PCR reads. The sample consists of roughly 600,000 distinct CDR3 sequences, about 40% of them appearing once. Aged 18 to 65, hyperthyroidism patients had new diagnoses of under 2 months' duration. Patients were excluded if they had other autoimmune diseases or uncontrolled infections, and likewise if pregnancy or lactation applied. Ten or more counts support this clonotype. Its matching antigen is unknown. The junction does not match germline at one end; this may be a read error.

This sequence joins TRBV5-1 and TRBJ1-1; 12 nucleotides agree with TRBD1. Material: peripheral blood or thyroid tissue (not recorded which). The sequence was collected from an adult man with Graves' hyperthyroidism. Here the CDR3 DNA reads TGTGCCAGCAGCTGGGGACAGGGGGCCACTGAAGCTTTCTTT. It is translated as CASSWGQGATEAFF.